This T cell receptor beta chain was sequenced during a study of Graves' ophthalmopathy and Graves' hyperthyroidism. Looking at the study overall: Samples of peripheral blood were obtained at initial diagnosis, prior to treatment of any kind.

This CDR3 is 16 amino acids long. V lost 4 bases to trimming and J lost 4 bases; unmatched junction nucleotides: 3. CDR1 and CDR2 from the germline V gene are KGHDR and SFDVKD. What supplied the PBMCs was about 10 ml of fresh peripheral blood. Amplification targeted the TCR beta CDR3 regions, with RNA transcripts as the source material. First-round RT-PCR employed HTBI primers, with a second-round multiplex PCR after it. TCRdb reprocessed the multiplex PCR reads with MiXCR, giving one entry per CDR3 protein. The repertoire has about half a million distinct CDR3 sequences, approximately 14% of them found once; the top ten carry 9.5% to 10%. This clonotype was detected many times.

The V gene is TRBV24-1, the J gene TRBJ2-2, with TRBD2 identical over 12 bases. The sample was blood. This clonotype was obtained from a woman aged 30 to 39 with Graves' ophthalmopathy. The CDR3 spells CATSETSGSFTGELFF. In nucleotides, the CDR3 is TGTGCCACCAGTGAGACTAGCGGGAGTTTCACCGGGGAGCTGTTTTTT.